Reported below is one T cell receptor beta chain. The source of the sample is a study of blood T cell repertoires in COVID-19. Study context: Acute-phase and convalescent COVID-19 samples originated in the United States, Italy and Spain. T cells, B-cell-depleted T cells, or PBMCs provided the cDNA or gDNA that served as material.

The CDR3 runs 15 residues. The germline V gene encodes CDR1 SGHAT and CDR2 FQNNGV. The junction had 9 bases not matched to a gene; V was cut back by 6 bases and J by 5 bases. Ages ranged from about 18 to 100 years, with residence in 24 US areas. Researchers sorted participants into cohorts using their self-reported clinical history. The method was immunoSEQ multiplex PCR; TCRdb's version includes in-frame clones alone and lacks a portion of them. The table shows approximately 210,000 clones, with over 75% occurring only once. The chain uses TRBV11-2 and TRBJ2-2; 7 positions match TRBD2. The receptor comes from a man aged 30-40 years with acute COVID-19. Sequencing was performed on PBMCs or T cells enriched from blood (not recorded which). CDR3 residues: CASRPPGGRTGELFF. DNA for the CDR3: TGTGCCAGCAGACCTCCCGGGGGGAGGACCGGGGAGCTGTTTTTT.